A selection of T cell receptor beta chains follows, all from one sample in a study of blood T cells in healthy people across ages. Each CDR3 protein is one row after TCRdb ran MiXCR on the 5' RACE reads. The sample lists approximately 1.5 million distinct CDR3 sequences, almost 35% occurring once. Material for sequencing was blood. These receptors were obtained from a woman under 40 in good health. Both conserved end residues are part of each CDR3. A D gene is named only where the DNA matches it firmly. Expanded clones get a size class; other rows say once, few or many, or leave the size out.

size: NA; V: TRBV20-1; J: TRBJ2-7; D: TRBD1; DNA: TGCAGTGCTAGAGGACGACAGGGAGTTTACTACGAGCAGTACTTC; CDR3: CSARGRQGVYYEQYF
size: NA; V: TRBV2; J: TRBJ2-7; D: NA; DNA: TGTGCCAGCTCGGGGCGCCCGGAGCAGTACTTC; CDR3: CASSGRPEQYF
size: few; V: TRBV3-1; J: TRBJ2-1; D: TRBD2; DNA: TGTGCCAGCAGCCCGGGGACTAGCGGGACTGTTTACCTCTACAATGAGCAGTTCTTC; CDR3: CASSPGTSGTVYLYNEQFF
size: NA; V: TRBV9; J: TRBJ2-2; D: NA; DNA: TGTGCCAGCAGCCCCCGGGGCGGGACCGCGAACACCGGGGAGCTGTTTTTT; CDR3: CASSPRGGTANTGELFF
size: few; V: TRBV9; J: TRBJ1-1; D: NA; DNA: TGTGCCAGCAGCGGGGGAGGGCCAGGGAGGACTGAAGCTTTCTTT; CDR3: CASSGGGPGRTEAFF
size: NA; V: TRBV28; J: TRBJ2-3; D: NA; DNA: TGTGCCAGCAGGGCACGGGGGCCCGGGGGAGGCACAGATACGCAGTATTTT; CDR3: CASRARGPGGGTDTQYF
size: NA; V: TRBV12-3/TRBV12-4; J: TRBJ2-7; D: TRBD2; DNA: TGTGCCAGCAGGACCCGGACTAGCGGGGATCCGAGCTCCTACAATGAGCAGTACTTC; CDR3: CASRTRTSGDPSSYNEQYF
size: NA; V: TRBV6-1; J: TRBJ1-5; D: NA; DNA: TGTGCCAGCAGTGAAGCACGAGGGTACAGCAATCAGCCCCAGCATTTT; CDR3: CASSEARGYSNQPQHF
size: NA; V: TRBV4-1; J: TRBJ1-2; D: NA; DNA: TGCGCCAGCAGCCAAGGTATATGGTTAGCACACCCTCCGAGTGGCTACACCTTC; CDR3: CASSQGIWLAHPPSGYTF
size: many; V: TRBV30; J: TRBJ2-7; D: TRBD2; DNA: TGTGCCTGGGCCGTCTCTAGACTAGCTCTCTCCTACGAGCAGTACTTC; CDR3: CAWAVSRLALSYEQYF
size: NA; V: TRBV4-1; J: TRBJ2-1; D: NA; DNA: TGCGCCAGCAGCCAAGATGATGAACTGGCGGGAATTCTCAATGAGCAGTTCTTC; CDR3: CASSQDDELAGILNEQFF
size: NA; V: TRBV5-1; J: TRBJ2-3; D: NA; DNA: TGCGCCAGCAGCTCGGCACTTCCGTTCACAGATACGCAGTATTTT; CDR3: CASSSALPFTDTQYF
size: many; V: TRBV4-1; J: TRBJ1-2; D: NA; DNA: TGCGCCAGCAGCCGCTTGCCGGGGGCTGACGGCTACACCTTC; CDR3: CASSRLPGADGYTF
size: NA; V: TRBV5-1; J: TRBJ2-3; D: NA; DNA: TGCGCCAGCAACTTGAGTAGCACAGATACGCAGTATTTT; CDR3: CASNLSSTDTQYF
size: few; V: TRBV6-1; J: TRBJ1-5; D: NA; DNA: TGTGCCAGCAGCCGGAGTACCTCGCCCCAGCATTTT; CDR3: CASSRSTSPQHF
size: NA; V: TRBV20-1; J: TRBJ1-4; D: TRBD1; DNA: TGCAGTGCTAGAGATTTCGGGACAGACGAAAAACTGTTTTTT; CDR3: CSARDFGTDEKLFF
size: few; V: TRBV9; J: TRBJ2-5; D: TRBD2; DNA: TGTGCCAGCAGCGTATTAGCGGGGGGGATGGAGACCCAGTACTTC; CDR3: CASSVLAGGMETQYF
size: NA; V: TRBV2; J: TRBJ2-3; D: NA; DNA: TGTGCCAGCAACCTCGAAGACAGCCGCTTCACAGATACGCAGTATTTT; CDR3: CASNLEDSRFTDTQYF
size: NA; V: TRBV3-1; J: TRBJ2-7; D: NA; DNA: TGTGCCAGCAGTCGTGGGCCCTCCCGCGAGCAGTACTTC; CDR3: CASSRGPSREQYF
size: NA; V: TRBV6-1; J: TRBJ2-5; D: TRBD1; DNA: TGTGCCAGCAGGGATGGGGACAGGGTCGAGACCCAGTACTTC; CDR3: CASRDGDRVETQYF
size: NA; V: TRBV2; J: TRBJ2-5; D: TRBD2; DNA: TGTGCCAGCAGGTGGAGTAGCGGGAGTGAAGAGACCCAGTACTTC; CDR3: CASRWSSGSEETQYF
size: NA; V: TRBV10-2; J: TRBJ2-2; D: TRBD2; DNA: TGCGCCAGCAAATCCAGGACTAGCGGGGGGATTGCGAACACCGGGGAGCTGTTTTTT; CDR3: CASKSRTSGGIANTGELFF
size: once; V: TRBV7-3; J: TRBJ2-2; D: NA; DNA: TGTGCCAGCAGACAGATCGCGAACACCGGGGAGCTGTTTTTT; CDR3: CASRQIANTGELFF
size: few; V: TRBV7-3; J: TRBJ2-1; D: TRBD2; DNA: TGTGCCAGCAGCTCCCTAGCGGGTGCAAATGAGCAGTTCTTC; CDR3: CASSSLAGANEQFF
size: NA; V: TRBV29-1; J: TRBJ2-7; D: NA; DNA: TGCAGCGTTGAAGTCGATGCCCGACCCCCCGAGCAGTACTTC; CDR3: CSVEVDARPPEQYF
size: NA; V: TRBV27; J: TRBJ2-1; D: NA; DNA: TGTGCCAGCACCCAAGGCTGGGGTAACTACAATGAGCAGTTCTTC; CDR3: CASTQGWGNYNEQFF
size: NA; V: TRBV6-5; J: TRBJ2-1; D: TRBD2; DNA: TGTGCCAGCAGTTACTCGGTGGAGGCTAGCGGGACCAACGTCGATGAGCAGTTCTTC; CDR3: CASSYSVEASGTNVDEQFF
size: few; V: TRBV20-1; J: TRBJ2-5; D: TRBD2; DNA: TGCAGTGCTAGATGGGGTAGCGGGAAAACCCAAGAGACCCAGTACTTC; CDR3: CSARWGSGKTQETQYF